The TCR beta chain under discussion was sequenced for a study of cytomegalovirus exposure and HLA in healthy donors. Study results and limitations: High specificity and sensitivity for cytomegalovirus status were reported for the classifier. A few CMV-associated chains proved CMV antigen-specific in vitro.

Sequenced by immunoSEQ multiplex PCR; TCRdb stores in-frame clones only, minus some. The sample has approximately 58,000 clones, 90% to 95% seen once; the top ten hold roughly 6.3%. As to this clone: Antigen specificity is unknown.

Material: PBMCs. The clonotype was recovered from a woman aged 18-29 years in good health and CMV-seropositive.

The CDR3 bases are TGTGCCAGCAGCGTACTCGGCGGGATAGATACGCAGTATTTT. This encodes CASSVLGGIDTQYF. This chain uses TRBV9 with TRBJ2-3; a weak D match, TRBD2 (6 bases). Germline CDR1 and CDR2: SGDLS and YYNGEE. CDR3 length: 14 amino acids. Trimming cost V 1 base and J 5 bases, with 11 bases left between them.